The 4 T cell receptor beta chains given below trace back to one sample, sequenced in a study of response to subunit inactivated influenza vaccine. From the RT-PCR reads, TCRdb called clonotypes with MiXCR, one entry per CDR3 protein. The table records fewer than 400,000 distinct CDR3 sequences, about a fifth of them present only once. The sample in question was PBMCs from blood, obtained approximately 20 months after vaccination. The source of these receptors is a man in his fifties or sixties who received an inactivated influenza vaccine.

This clonotype was counted only a few times. The CDR3 DNA follows: TGTGCCAGCAGTTACGTGGAGGGAACTAATGAAAAACTGTTTTTT. It yields the protein CASSYVEGTNEKLFF. This sequence joins TRBV6-5 and TRBJ1-4, with D uncertain. This CDR3 is 15 amino acids long. Germline CDR1 reads MNHEY; CDR2 reads SVGAGI. With 2 bases removed from V and 1 base from J, the gap between germline ends came to 8 bases.

The table lists this clonotype with many counts. This sequence joins TRBV6-2 or TRBV6-3 and TRBJ1-5; TRBD1 matches 8 bases. Germline loops: CDR1 MNHEY, CDR2 SVGEGT. This CDR3 has 13 amino acids. V was clipped by 6 bases and J by 6 bases; unmatched bases: 4. CDR3 in amino acids: CASRLTGVQPQHF. The CDR3 DNA reads TGTGCCAGCAGGCTGACAGGGGTTCAGCCCCAGCATTTT.

This clonotype was observed a handful of times. The chain joins TRBV5-6 to TRBJ1-2; the D gene is possibly TRBD1 (5 bases). Germline assignment: CDR1 SGHDT and CDR2 YYEEEE. Trimming removed 4 bases from V and 7 bases from J, with 17 bases in between. This CDR3 is 14 amino acids long. For the CDR3, the DNA is TGTGCCAGCAGCCCCCCCGGAGCAGGGAGTGGCTACACCTTC. It codes for CASSPPGAGSGYTF.

CDR3 amino acids: CSAIPGGSTGELFF. DNA for the CDR3: TGCAGTGCTATCCCGGGGGGGAGCACCGGGGAGCTGTTTTTT. This sequence joins TRBV20-1 and TRBJ2-2, with 8 nucleotides matching TRBD2. CDR3 length: 14 amino acids. The V gene end was trimmed by 4 bases and the J gene end by 4 bases; junction bases not matched to a gene: 5. Germline assignment: CDR1 DFQATT and CDR2 SNEGSKA (reference sequence).